The TCR beta chain under discussion was sequenced for a study of human T cells and chemical hapten exposure. TCRdb called the RACE reads again in MiXCR, with one record for every CDR3 protein. Of around 300,000 distinct CDR3 sequences detected, around 7% appear once; the ten largest clones hold 7.5% to 9%. The germline CDR1 and CDR2 sequences are SNHLY and FYNNEI. The CDR3 is 14 residues long. Trimming pared 3 bases from V and 7 bases from J, leaving 10 bases between. Stated time point: patch test 1, 2 weeks after DPC sensitization. Treatment reported: therapeutic diphenylcyclopropenone sensitization with weekly scalp DPC. This clonotype has a handful of counts.

The sequence was collected from a woman younger than 30 with alopecia areata. Some clones in this sample may be carry-over from other donors' samples. The specimen was whole blood, collected in connection with sensitization to the hapten diphenylcyclopropenone (DPC). The rearrangement links TRBV2 to TRBJ1-6, with a weak D call TRBD1 (6 bases). This chain's CDR3 is CASSDQGFNSPLHF. The CDR3 DNA reads TGTGCCAGCAGTGATCAGGGGTTCAATTCACCCCTCCACTTT. The full variable domain, completed using reference TRBV2 and TRBJ1-6, is EPEVTQTPSHQVTQMGQEVILRCVPISNHLYFYWYRQILGQKVEFLVSFYNNEISEKSEIFDDQFSVERPDGSNFTLKIRSTKLEDSAMYFCASSDQGFNSPLHFGNGTRLTVT.